These T cell receptor beta chains were read from a single sample in a study of blood T cell repertoires in COVID-19. Sequenced by immunoSEQ multiplex PCR; TCRdb stores in-frame clones only, minus some. This table has some 350,000 clones, approximately 82% appearing once. The sequenced material came from peripheral blood. The receptors originated from a man aged 30 to 39 with active or convalescent COVID-19. CDR3s include the opening cysteine and the closing phenylalanine or tryptophan. Fields, in order: V gene, J gene, clone size, D gene, CDR3 DNA, CDR3 protein. A D gene is named only where the DNA matches it firmly. Some rows mark clone size as missing; the rest say once, few, many or name a class of expanded clone.

v_call: TRBV30; j_call: TRBJ1-6; clone_size: few; d_call: -; cdr3_nt: TGTGCCTGCACAAGCGAAAATTCACCCCTCCACTTT; cdr3_aa: CACTSENSPLHF
v_call: TRBV5-4; j_call: TRBJ1-6; clone_size: -; d_call: -; cdr3_nt: TGTGCCAGCAGCCCCAGGACAGATTCACCCCTCCACTTT; cdr3_aa: CASSPRTDSPLHF
v_call: TRBV5-1; j_call: TRBJ2-1; clone_size: -; d_call: -; cdr3_nt: TGCGCCAGCAGCTTGGAAGGGGTTGGTGAGCAGTTCTTC; cdr3_aa: CASSLEGVGEQFF
v_call: TRBV6-6; j_call: TRBJ1-1; clone_size: -; d_call: -; cdr3_nt: TGTGCCAGCAGTTACTCTACTACTGAAGCTTTCTTT; cdr3_aa: CASSYSTTEAFF
v_call: TRBV7-7; j_call: TRBJ2-3; clone_size: -; d_call: TRBD2; cdr3_nt: TGTGCCAGCAGCCGAGGGACTAGCGGGGGGGCAGGGACAGATACGCAGTATTTT; cdr3_aa: CASSRGTSGGAGTDTQYF
v_call: TRBV24-1; j_call: TRBJ2-1; clone_size: -; d_call: -; cdr3_nt: TGTGCCACCAGCGGAGATATCTACAATGAGCAGTTCTTC; cdr3_aa: CATSGDIYNEQFF
v_call: TRBV29-1; j_call: TRBJ2-6; clone_size: once; d_call: -; cdr3_nt: TGCAGCGTTGAAAGGTCGGACATACTAGGGGCCAACGTCCTGACTTTC; cdr3_aa: CSVERSDILGANVLTF
v_call: TRBV30; j_call: TRBJ1-5; clone_size: -; d_call: -; cdr3_nt: TGTGCCTGGGGTAGATATTCTCAGCCCCAGCATTTT; cdr3_aa: CAWGRYSQPQHF
v_call: TRBV18; j_call: TRBJ2-7; clone_size: -; d_call: -; cdr3_nt: TGTGCCAGCTCCAGACAGAGGCTCTACGAGCAGTACTTC; cdr3_aa: CASSRQRLYEQYF
v_call: TRBV3-1/TRBV3-2; j_call: TRBJ2-7; clone_size: -; d_call: TRBD1; cdr3_nt: TGTGCCAGCAGCCCCGGGACAGTCGCGACCTACGAGCAGTACTTC; cdr3_aa: CASSPGTVATYEQYF
v_call: TRBV7-3; j_call: TRBJ2-3; clone_size: -; d_call: TRBD2; cdr3_nt: TGTGCCAGCGCTAGCGGGACCTCGAGAGATACGCAGTATTTT; cdr3_aa: CASASGTSRDTQYF
v_call: TRBV19; j_call: TRBJ2-1; clone_size: -; d_call: TRBD2; cdr3_nt: TGTGCCAGTAGTATCCGGGGGGGGAACAATGAGCAGTTCTTC; cdr3_aa: CASSIRGGNNEQFF
v_call: TRBV2; j_call: TRBJ2-7; clone_size: few; d_call: -; cdr3_nt: TGTGCCAGCAGTTCCCTGCGGCGGGCGTACTTC; cdr3_aa: CASSSLRRAYF
v_call: TRBV3-1/TRBV3-2; j_call: TRBJ2-5; clone_size: -; d_call: -; cdr3_nt: TGTGCCAGCAGCCTCCGGGGGAAGGGGGCGAAAGAGACCCAGTACTTC; cdr3_aa: CASSLRGKGAKETQYF
v_call: TRBV2; j_call: TRBJ2-1; clone_size: few; d_call: -; cdr3_nt: TGTGCCAGCAGGACCCCTGCGCGGTACAATGAGCAGTTCTTC; cdr3_aa: CASRTPARYNEQFF
v_call: TRBV6-5; j_call: TRBJ1-6; clone_size: few; d_call: -; cdr3_nt: TGTGCCAGCGGGGCCAGGGGTTCACCCCTCCACTTT; cdr3_aa: CASGARGSPLHF
v_call: TRBV6-6; j_call: TRBJ1-5; clone_size: -; d_call: TRBD1; cdr3_nt: TGTGCCAGCAGTTACGAGGGGGCGAGTCAGCCCCAGCATTTT; cdr3_aa: CASSYEGASQPQHF
v_call: TRBV5-1; j_call: TRBJ2-7; clone_size: -; d_call: TRBD2; cdr3_nt: TGCGCCAGCAGCCAGGGACTAGCGGGAGGGTTCACCGAGCAGTACTTC; cdr3_aa: CASSQGLAGGFTEQYF
v_call: TRBV24-1; j_call: TRBJ2-5; clone_size: -; d_call: -; cdr3_nt: TGTGCCACCAGTCTTATGGCAGTGGAGACCCAGTACTTC; cdr3_aa: CATSLMAVETQYF
v_call: TRBV5-8; j_call: TRBJ1-2; clone_size: -; d_call: TRBD1; cdr3_nt: TGTGCCAGCAGCTTGGCCAACAGGGGTAGGGGCTACACCTTC; cdr3_aa: CASSLANRGRGYTF
v_call: TRBV9; j_call: TRBJ2-5; clone_size: -; d_call: -; cdr3_nt: TGTGCCAGCAACGGGGGGCGTCAGACCCAGTACTTC; cdr3_aa: CASNGGRQTQYF
v_call: TRBV5-1; j_call: TRBJ1-2; clone_size: -; d_call: -; cdr3_nt: TGCGCCAGCAGCTTCGCCCAGGAAGCAAACTATGGCTACACCTTC; cdr3_aa: CASSFAQEANYGYTF
v_call: TRBV5-1; j_call: TRBJ2-5; clone_size: -; d_call: -; cdr3_nt: TGCGCCAGCAGCCGACTCCCCTACTTACCCCCGGGTATCCCCCCCTCTTTTTACCAGTACTTC; cdr3_aa: CASSRLPYLPPGIPPSFYQYF
v_call: TRBV9; j_call: TRBJ1-2; clone_size: -; d_call: TRBD1; cdr3_nt: TGTGCCAGCAGCGAGGGGGACCGGGACAGCTATGGCTACACCTTC; cdr3_aa: CASSEGDRDSYGYTF
v_call: TRBV7-3; j_call: TRBJ1-2; clone_size: -; d_call: -; cdr3_nt: TGTGCCAGCAGCTTAAACGCAGGGGTCGGTAATGGCTACACCTTC; cdr3_aa: CASSLNAGVGNGYTF
v_call: TRBV28; j_call: TRBJ1-5; clone_size: -; d_call: -; cdr3_nt: TGTGCCAGCAGTTTCCCTTATAGCAATCAGCCCCAGCATTTT; cdr3_aa: CASSFPYSNQPQHF
v_call: TRBV5-1; j_call: TRBJ2-7; clone_size: -; d_call: TRBD1; cdr3_nt: TGCGCCAGCAACGCACAGGGGACCTACGAGCAGTACTTC; cdr3_aa: CASNAQGTYEQYF
v_call: TRBV5-1; j_call: TRBJ2-3; clone_size: -; d_call: TRBD2; cdr3_nt: TGCGCCAGCACAGCGGGGGGTGATAGCACAGATACGCAGTATTTT; cdr3_aa: CASTAGGDSTDTQYF
v_call: TRBV5-1; j_call: TRBJ1-1; clone_size: -; d_call: TRBD1; cdr3_nt: TGCGCCAGCAGCTGGGGGCAGGGGGCCTCTGAAGCTTTCTTT; cdr3_aa: CASSWGQGASEAFF
v_call: TRBV5-8; j_call: TRBJ1-5; clone_size: -; d_call: TRBD1; cdr3_nt: TGTGCCAGCAGCCCAACACAGGGGGGGAATCAGCCCCAGCATTTT; cdr3_aa: CASSPTQGGNQPQHF
v_call: TRBV29-1; j_call: TRBJ1-1; clone_size: few; d_call: -; cdr3_nt: TGCAGCGTTTATGGACAGCCCAAAGAAGCTTTCTTT; cdr3_aa: CSVYGQPKEAFF
v_call: TRBV2; j_call: TRBJ2-1; clone_size: -; d_call: TRBD2; cdr3_nt: TGTGCCAGCAGTGACGAGGGCGGGGGGCTTTACAATGAGCAGTTCTTC; cdr3_aa: CASSDEGGGLYNEQFF
v_call: TRBV15; j_call: TRBJ2-7; clone_size: -; d_call: TRBD1; cdr3_nt: TGTGCCACCAGCAATTCCGGGACAGGGAACTACGAGCAGTACTTC; cdr3_aa: CATSNSGTGNYEQYF
v_call: TRBV7-2; j_call: TRBJ2-2; clone_size: -; d_call: TRBD2; cdr3_nt: TGTGCCAGCAGCCGGACTAGCTGGGGCACCGGGGAGCTGTTTTTT; cdr3_aa: CASSRTSWGTGELFF
v_call: TRBV7-9; j_call: TRBJ2-2; clone_size: -; d_call: -; cdr3_nt: TGTGCCAGCAGCTTATGGGCTGACGGGGAGCTGTTTTTT; cdr3_aa: CASSLWADGELFF
v_call: TRBV27; j_call: TRBJ1-6; clone_size: -; d_call: -; cdr3_nt: TGTGCCAGCAGTTTCTTGAGGGCGAGAGAGTCTTCACCCCTCCACTTT; cdr3_aa: CASSFLRARESSPLHF
v_call: TRBV19; j_call: TRBJ1-5; clone_size: -; d_call: -; cdr3_nt: TGTGCCAGTAGTATGGTACAGGATCATCAGCCCCAGCATTTT; cdr3_aa: CASSMVQDHQPQHF
v_call: TRBV4-1; j_call: TRBJ2-1; clone_size: -; d_call: -; cdr3_nt: TGCGCCAGCAGCCAAGTTCCGACTAGTGAGCAGTTCTTC; cdr3_aa: CASSQVPTSEQFF
v_call: TRBV11-3; j_call: TRBJ1-1; clone_size: -; d_call: -; cdr3_nt: TGTGCCAGCCGGCTCAGGGAGAACACTGAAGCTTTCTTT; cdr3_aa: CASRLRENTEAFF
v_call: TRBV4-1; j_call: TRBJ1-2; clone_size: -; d_call: -; cdr3_nt: TGCGCCAGCAGCCAAGGACATGACGGCTACACCTTC; cdr3_aa: CASSQGHDGYTF
v_call: TRBV19; j_call: TRBJ2-7; clone_size: -; d_call: -; cdr3_nt: TGTGCCAGTAGTAAGGGCGGGATCTACGAGCAGTACTTC; cdr3_aa: CASSKGGIYEQYF
v_call: TRBV4-2; j_call: TRBJ1-5; clone_size: -; d_call: -; cdr3_nt: TGTGCCAGCAGCCAAACGGGACAACCTAGCAATCAGCCCCAGCATTTT; cdr3_aa: CASSQTGQPSNQPQHF
v_call: TRBV29-1; j_call: TRBJ1-1; clone_size: -; d_call: TRBD1; cdr3_nt: TGCAGCGCCTGGGACAGGTCGAACACTGAAGCTTTCTTT; cdr3_aa: CSAWDRSNTEAFF
v_call: TRBV29-1; j_call: TRBJ2-1; clone_size: -; d_call: TRBD2; cdr3_nt: TGCAGCGTTGACCTAGGACTAGCGGGAGATCTTGAGCAGTTCTTC; cdr3_aa: CSVDLGLAGDLEQFF